This T cell receptor beta chain was captured in a study of CD8 T cells in ankylosing spondylitis. Study-wide findings and caveats: Characteristic, it appeared, of ankylosing spondylitis blood was a TCR beta motif of fewer than 10 highly homologous variants. Disease-linked clones displayed a CD8+ phenotype and appeared relatively rarely in peripheral blood. Existing reports had already noted some motif variants in reactive arthritis synovial fluid and blood. From matched ankylosing spondylitis synovial fluid, disease-linked clones were reportedly recovered at significantly enriched levels.

This clonotype was seen many times. Its specificity is unknown. Library preparation for TCR beta used quantitative 5'-RACE with molecular barcodes. TCRdb re-derived calls from the 5' RACE reads in MiXCR, one entry per CDR3 protein. The table shows a few hundred thousand distinct CDR3 sequences, with around 6.6% occurring only once. CDR1 is DFQATT, CDR2 SNEGSKA, per germline (reference sequence). The CDR3 contains 16 residues. Trimming cost V 3 bases and J 1 base, with 16 bases left between them. This clonotype originated in a male donor with ankylosing spondylitis. The genes are TRBV20-1 and TRBJ1-5; TRBD1 might be the D (6 bases). Sample: blood, either unsorted or a sorted T cell fraction (not recorded which). The CDR3 here is CSARGAPGISNQPQHF. CDR3 DNA: TGCAGTGCTAGGGGGGCCCCCGGGATAAGCAATCAGCCCCAGCATTTT.